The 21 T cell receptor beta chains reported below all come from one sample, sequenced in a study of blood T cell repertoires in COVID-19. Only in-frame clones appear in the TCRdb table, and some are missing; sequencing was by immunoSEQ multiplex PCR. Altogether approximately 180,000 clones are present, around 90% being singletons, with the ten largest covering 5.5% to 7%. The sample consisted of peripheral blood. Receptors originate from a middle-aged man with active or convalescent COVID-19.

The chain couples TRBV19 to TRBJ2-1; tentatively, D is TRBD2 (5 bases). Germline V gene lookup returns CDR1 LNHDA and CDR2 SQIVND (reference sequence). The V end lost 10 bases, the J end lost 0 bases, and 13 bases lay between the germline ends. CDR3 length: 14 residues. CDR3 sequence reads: CATKLGSSYNEQFF. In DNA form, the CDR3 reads TGTGCCACCAAACTAGGGAGCTCCTACAATGAGCAGTTCTTC.

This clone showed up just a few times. CDR3 in amino acids: CATATGATEAFF. In DNA form, the CDR3 reads TGTGCCACCGCGACAGGGGCAACTGAAGCTTTCTTT. The rearrangement links TRBV6-5 to TRBJ1-1; 8 bases match TRBD1. Germline V gene sequence: CDR1 MNHEY, CDR2 SVGAGI. This CDR3 region has 12 residues. Losses at the gene ends were 10 bases for V and 5 bases for J; bases not matched to a gene: 6.

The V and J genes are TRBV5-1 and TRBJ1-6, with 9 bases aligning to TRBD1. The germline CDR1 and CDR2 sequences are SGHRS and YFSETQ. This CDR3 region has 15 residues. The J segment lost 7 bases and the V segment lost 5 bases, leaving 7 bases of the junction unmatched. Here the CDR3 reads CASSFGDRANSPLHF. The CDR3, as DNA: TGCGCCAGCAGTTTCGGGGACAGGGCAAATTCACCCCTCCACTTT.

CDR3 sequence reads: CASSQDRGTEAFF. CDR3 DNA sequence: TGTGCCAGCAGCCAAGATCGCGGAACTGAAGCTTTCTTT. The chain joins TRBV4-2 to TRBJ1-1; D is uncertain. The CDR3 runs to 13 residues. Germline values: CDR1 LGHNA, CDR2 YNFKEQ. Trimming pared 0 bases from V and 5 bases from J, leaving 7 bases between.

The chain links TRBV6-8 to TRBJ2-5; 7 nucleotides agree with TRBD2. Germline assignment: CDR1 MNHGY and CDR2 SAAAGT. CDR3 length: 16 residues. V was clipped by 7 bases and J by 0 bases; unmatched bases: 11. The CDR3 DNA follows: TGTGCCAGCACGGGAATAGGAGCGGGGAACCAAGAGACCCAGTACTTC. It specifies CASTGIGAGNQETQYF.

The CDR3: CASSSTRPSTDTQYF. CDR3 DNA sequence: TGTGCCAGCAGTTCCACGAGGCCTAGCACAGATACGCAGTATTTT. The chain carries TRBV28 and TRBJ2-3, with no clear D. Trimming stripped 4 bases from V and 0 bases from J, with 11 bases between. This CDR3 has 15 amino acids. In germline, CDR1 is MDHEN, CDR2 SYDVKM.

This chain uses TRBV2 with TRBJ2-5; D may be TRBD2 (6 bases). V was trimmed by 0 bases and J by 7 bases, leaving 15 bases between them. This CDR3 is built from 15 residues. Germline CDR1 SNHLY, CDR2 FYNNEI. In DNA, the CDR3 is TGTGCCAGCAGTGAAGCGCGGCAGCGGGCGGGGACCCAGTACTTC. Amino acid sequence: CASSEARQRAGTQYF. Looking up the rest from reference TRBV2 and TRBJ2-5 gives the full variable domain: EPEVTQTPSHQVTQMGQEVILRCVPISNHLYFYWYRQILGQKVEFLVSFYNNEISEKSEIFDDQFSVERPDGSNFTLKIRSTKLEDSAMYFCASSEARQRAGTQYFGPGTRLLVL.

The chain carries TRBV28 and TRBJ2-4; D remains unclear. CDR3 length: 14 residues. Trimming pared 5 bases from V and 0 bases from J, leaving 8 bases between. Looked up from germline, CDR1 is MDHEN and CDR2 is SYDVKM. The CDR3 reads CASSPRVAKNIQYF. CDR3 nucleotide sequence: TGTGCCAGCAGTCCACGGGTAGCCAAAAACATTCAGTACTTC.

CDR3 residues: CASSRVTEWNTEAFF. The CDR3 DNA sequence: TGTGCCAGCAGCCGCGTGACAGAATGGAACACTGAAGCTTTCTTT. This chain connects TRBV11-2 to TRBJ1-1; tentative D call: TRBD1 (5 bases). CDR3 size: 15 residues. The germline CDR1 and CDR2 sequences are SGHAT and FQNNGV. V was clipped by 5 bases and J by 1 base, with 14 bases between them.

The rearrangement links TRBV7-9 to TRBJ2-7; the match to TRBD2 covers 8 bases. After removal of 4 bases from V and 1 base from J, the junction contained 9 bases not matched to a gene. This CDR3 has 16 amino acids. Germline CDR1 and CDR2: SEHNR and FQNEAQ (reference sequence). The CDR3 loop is CASSSITSGLSYEQYF. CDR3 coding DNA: TGTGCCAGCAGCTCCATTACTAGCGGCTTATCCTACGAGCAGTACTTC.

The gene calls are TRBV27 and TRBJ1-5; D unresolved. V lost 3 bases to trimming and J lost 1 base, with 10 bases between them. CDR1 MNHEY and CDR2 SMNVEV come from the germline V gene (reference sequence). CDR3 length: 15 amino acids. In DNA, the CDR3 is TGTGCCAGCAGTTTTCGGGGAGAGAGCAATCAGCCCCAGCATTTT. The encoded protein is CASSFRGESNQPQHF.

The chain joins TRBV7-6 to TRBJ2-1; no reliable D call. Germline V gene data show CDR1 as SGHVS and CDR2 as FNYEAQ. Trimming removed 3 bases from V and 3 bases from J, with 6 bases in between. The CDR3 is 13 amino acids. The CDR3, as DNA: TGTGCCAGCAGCTTTGACAACTACAATGAGCAGTTCTTC. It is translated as CASSFDNYNEQFF.

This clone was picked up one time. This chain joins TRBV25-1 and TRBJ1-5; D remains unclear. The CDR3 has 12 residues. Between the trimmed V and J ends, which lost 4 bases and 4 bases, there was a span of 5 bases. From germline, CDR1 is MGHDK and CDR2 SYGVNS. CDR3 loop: CASSGVNQPQHF. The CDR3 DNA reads TGTGCCAGCAGTGGCGTAAATCAGCCCCAGCATTTT.

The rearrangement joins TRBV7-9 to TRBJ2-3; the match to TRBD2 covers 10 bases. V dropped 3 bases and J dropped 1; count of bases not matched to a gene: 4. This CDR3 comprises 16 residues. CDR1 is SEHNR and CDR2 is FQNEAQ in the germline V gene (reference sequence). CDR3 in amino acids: CASSFFGTSGTDTQYF. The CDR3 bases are TGTGCCAGCAGCTTTTTCGGGACTAGCGGCACAGATACGCAGTATTTT.

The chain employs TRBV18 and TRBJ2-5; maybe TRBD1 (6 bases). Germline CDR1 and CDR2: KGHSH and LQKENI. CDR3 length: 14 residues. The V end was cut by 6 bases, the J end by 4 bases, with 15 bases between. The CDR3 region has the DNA TGTGCCAGCTCCCCCGGGACAAACGGAGAGACCCAGTACTTC. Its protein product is CASSPGTNGETQYF.

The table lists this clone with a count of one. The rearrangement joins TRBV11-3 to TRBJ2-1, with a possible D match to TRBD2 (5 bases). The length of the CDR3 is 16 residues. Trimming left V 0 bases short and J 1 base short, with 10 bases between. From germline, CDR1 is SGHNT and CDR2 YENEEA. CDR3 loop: CASSLEARGSYNEQFF. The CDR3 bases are TGTGCCAGCAGCTTAGAGGCCCGGGGATCCTACAATGAGCAGTTCTTC.

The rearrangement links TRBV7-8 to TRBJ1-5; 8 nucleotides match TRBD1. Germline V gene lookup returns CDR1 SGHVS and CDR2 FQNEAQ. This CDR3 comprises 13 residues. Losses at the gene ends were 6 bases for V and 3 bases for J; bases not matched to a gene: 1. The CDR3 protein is CASRDRANQPQHF. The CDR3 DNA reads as TGTGCCAGCAGGGACAGGGCCAATCAGCCCCAGCATTTT. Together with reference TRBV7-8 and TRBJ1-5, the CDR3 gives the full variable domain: GAGVSQSPRYKVAKRGQDVALRCDPISGHVSLFWYQQALGQGPEFLTYFQNEAQLDKSGLPSDRFFAERPEGSVSTLKIQRTQQEDSAVYLCASRDRANQPQHFGDGTRLSIL.

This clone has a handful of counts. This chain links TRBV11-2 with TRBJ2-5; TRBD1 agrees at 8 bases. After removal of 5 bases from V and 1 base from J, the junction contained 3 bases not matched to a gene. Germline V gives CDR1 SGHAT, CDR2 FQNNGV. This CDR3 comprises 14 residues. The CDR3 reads CASSVGQAQETQYF. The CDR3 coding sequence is TGTGCCAGCAGCGTGGGACAGGCCCAAGAGACCCAGTACTTC.

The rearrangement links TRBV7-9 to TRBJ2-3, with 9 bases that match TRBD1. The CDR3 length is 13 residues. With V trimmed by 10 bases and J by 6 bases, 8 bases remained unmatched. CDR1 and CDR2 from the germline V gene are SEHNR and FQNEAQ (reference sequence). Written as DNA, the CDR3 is TGTGCCAACATACAGGGGGCCGGGGATACGCAGTATTTT. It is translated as CANIQGAGDTQYF.

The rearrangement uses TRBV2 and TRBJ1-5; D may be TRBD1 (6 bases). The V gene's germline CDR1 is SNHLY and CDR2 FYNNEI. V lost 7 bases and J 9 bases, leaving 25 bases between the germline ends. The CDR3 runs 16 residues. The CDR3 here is CASNGQSANREAPQHF. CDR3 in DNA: TGTGCCAGCAACGGCCAGTCGGCGAACAGGGAAGCGCCCCAGCATTTT.

The CDR3 sequence is CATNEIGGQTQYF. CDR3 coding DNA: TGTGCCACCAACGAAATAGGGGGTCAGACGCAGTATTTT. This rearrangement joins TRBV15 to TRBJ2-3; TRBD1 might be the D (6 bases). Germline V gives CDR1 LNHNV, CDR2 YYDKDF (reference sequence). Deletions cut 7 bases from V and 9 bases from J, with 17 bases between. The CDR3 loop spans 13 amino acids.